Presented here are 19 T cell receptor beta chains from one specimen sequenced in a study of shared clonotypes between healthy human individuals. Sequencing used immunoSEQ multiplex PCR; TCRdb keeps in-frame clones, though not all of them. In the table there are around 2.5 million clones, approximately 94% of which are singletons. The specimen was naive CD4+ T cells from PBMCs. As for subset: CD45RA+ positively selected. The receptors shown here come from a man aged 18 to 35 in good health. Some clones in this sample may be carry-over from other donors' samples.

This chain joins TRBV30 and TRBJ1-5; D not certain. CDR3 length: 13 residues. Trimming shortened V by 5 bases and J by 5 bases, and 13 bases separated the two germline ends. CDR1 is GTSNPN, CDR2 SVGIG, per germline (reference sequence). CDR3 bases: TGTGCCTGGGAAAAAGGGCGGGATCAGCCCCAGCATTTT. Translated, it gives CAWEKGRDQPQHF. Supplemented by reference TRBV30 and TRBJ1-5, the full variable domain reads SQTIHQWPATLVQPVGSPLSLECTVEGTSNPNLYWYRQAAGRGLQLLFYSVGIGQISSEVPQNLSASRPQDRQFILSSKKLLLSDSGFYLCAWEKGRDQPQHFGDGTRLSIL.

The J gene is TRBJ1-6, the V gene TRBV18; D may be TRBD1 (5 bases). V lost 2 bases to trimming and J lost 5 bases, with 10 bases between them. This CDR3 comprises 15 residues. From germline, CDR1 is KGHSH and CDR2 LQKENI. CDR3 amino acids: CASSPSGDHNSPLHF. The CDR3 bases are TGTGCCAGCTCACCATCCGGGGACCATAATTCACCCCTCCACTTT.

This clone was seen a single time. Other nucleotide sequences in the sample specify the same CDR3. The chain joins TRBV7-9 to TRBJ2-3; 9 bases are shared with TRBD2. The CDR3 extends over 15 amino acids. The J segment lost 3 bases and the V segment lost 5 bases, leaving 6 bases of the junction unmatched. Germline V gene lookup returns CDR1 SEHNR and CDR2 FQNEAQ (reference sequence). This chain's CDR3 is CASSLRLAGTDTQYF. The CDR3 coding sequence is TGTGCCAGCAGCCTCCGGCTAGCGGGAACAGATACGCAGTATTTT. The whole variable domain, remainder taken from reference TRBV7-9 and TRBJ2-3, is DTGVSQNPRHKITKRGQNVTFRCDPISEHNRLYWYRQTLGQGPEFLTYFQNEAQLEKSRLLSDRFSAERPKGSFSTLEIQRTEQGDSAMYLCASSLRLAGTDTQYFGPGTRLTVL.

In nucleotides, the CDR3 is TGTGCCAGCTCACCACCAGGAACAAGCGGGACCCTCTACTACGAGCAGTACTTC. Its protein product is CASSPPGTSGTLYYEQYF. This chain joins TRBV18 and TRBJ2-7; 7 nucleotides match TRBD2. J lost 3 bases, V lost 0 bases, and 14 bases had no gene match. This CDR3 is built from 18 residues. CDR1 is KGHSH, CDR2 LQKENI, per germline.

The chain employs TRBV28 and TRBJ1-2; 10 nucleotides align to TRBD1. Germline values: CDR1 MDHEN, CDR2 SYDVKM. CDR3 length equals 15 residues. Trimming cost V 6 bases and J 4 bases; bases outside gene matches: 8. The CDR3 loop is CASSALDRGVYGYTF. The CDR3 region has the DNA TGTGCCAGCAGCGCCTTGGACAGGGGGGTCTATGGCTACACCTTC.

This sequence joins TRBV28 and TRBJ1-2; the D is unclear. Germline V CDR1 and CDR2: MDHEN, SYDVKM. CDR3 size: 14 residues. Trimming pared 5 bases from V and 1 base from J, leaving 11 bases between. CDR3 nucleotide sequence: TGTGCCAGCAGTACATCCGGCGATAACTATGGCTACACCTTC. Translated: CASSTSGDNYGYTF.

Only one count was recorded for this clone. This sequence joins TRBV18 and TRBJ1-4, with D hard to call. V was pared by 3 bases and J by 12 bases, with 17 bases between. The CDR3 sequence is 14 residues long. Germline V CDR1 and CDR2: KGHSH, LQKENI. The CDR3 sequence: CASSPLGTGVELFF. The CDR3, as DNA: TGTGCCAGCTCACCCCTAGGAACCGGAGTAGAACTGTTTTTT.

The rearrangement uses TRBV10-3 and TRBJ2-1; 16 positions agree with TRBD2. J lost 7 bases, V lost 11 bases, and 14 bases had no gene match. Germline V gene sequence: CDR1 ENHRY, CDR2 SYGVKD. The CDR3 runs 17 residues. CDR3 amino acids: CAVTEGLAGGPLNEQFF. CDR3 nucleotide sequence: TGTGCCGTGACAGAGGGACTAGCGGGAGGGCCGTTAAATGAGCAGTTCTTC.

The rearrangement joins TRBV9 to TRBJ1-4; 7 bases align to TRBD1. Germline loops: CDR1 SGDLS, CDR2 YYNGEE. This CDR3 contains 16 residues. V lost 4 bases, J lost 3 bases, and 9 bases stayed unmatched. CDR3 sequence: CASSRYPQGSNEKLFF. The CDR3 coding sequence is TGTGCCAGCAGCCGCTACCCACAGGGGTCTAATGAAAAACTGTTTTTT.

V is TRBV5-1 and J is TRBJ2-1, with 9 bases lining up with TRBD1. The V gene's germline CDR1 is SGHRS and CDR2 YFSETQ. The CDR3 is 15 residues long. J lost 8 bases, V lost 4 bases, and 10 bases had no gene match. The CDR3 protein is CASSPAPGQGDEQFF. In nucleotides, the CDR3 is TGCGCCAGCAGCCCGGCCCCGGGACAGGGCGATGAGCAGTTCTTC. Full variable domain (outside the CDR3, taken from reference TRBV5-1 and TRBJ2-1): KAGVTQTPRYLIKTRGQQVTLSCSPISGHRSVSWYQQTPGQGLQFLFEYFSETQRNKGNFPGRFSGRQFSNSRSEMNVSTLELGDSALYLCASSPAPGQGDEQFFGPGTRLTVL.

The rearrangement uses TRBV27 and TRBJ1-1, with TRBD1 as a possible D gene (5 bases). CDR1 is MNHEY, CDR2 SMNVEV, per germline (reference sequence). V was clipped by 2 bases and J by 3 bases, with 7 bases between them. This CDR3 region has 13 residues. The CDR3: CASSLRDYTEAFF. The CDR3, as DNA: TGTGCCAGCAGTTTAAGGGACTACACTGAAGCTTTCTTT.

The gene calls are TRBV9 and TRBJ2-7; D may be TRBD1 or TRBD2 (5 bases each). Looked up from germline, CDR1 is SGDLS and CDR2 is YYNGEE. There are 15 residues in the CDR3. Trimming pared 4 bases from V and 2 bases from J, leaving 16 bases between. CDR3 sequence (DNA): TGTGCCAGCAGCCCTTCCCTGGGGGTTGCCTACGAGCAGTACTTC. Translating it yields CASSPSLGVAYEQYF.

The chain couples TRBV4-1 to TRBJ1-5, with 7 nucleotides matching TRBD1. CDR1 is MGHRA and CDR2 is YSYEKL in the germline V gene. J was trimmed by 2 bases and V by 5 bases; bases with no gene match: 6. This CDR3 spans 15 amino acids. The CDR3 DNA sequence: TGCGCCAGCAGCGCTCGGGACAGTGGCAATCAGCCCCAGCATTTT. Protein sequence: CASSARDSGNQPQHF.

CDR3 sequence reads: CASSLMRDSYNEQFF. CDR3 DNA sequence: TGTGCCAGCAGCTTGATGCGGGATTCCTACAATGAGCAGTTCTTC. The chain carries TRBV5-6 and TRBJ2-1; TRBD2 might be the D (6 bases). From germline, CDR1 is SGHDT and CDR2 YYEEEE. Trimming took off 1 base at V and 1 base at J, with 9 bases between the two ends. This CDR3 is 15 amino acids long.

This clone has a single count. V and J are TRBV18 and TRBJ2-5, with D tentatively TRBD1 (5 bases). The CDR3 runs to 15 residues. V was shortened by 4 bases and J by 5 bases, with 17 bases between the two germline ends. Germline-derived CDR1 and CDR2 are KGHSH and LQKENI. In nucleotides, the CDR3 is TGTGCCAGCTCACTGGTGCTGGGGCGTTTGGAGACCCAGTACTTC. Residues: CASSLVLGRLETQYF.

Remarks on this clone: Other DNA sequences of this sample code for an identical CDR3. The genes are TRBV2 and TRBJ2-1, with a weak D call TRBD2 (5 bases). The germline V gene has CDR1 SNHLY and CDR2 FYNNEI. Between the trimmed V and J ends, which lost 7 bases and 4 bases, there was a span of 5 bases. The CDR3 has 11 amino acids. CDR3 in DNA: TGTGCCAGCACGGGGTACAATGAGCAGTTCTTC. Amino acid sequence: CASTGYNEQFF.

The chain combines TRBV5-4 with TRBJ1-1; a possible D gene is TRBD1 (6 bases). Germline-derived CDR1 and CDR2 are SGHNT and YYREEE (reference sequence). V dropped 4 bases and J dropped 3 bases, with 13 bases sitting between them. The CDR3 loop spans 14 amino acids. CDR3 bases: TGTGCCAGCAGCCCAGGGGCTGGGGACACTGAAGCTTTCTTT. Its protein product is CASSPGAGDTEAFF.

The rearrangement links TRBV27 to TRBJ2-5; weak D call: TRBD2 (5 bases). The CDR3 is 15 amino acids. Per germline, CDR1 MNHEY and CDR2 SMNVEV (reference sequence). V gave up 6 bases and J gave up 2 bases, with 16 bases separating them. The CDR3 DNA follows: TGTGCCAGCAGCCCCCTCCGCGGGCGGCAAGAGACCCAGTACTTC. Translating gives CASSPLRGRQETQYF.

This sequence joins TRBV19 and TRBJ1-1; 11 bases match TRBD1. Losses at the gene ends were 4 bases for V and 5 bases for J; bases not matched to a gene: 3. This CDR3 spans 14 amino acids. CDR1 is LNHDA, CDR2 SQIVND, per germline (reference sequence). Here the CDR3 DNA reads TGTGCCAGTAGTACGGGACAGGGGGTTACTGAAGCTTTCTTT. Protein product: CASSTGQGVTEAFF.